Below, 20 T cell receptor beta chains from the same sample are listed, as sequenced in a study of early stage breast cancer tumors. The protocol was immunoSEQ multiplex PCR, while the TCRdb copy is restricted to in-frame clones and leaves out a portion. The sample records some 47,000 clones, 65% to 90% being singletons. Sequencing was done on a sample of blood. The receptors derive from a person between 45 and 65 years old with breast cancer.

CDR3 protein: CASSIAGDTGELFF. The CDR3 DNA follows: TGTGCCAGTAGTATAGCAGGGGACACCGGGGAGCTGTTTTTT. This sequence joins TRBV19 and TRBJ2-2; maybe TRBD1 (6 bases). Trimming removed 1 base from V and 3 bases from J, with 6 bases in between. CDR3 length: 14 amino acids. Germline V gene sequence: CDR1 LNHDA, CDR2 SQIVND (reference sequence).

The chain carries TRBV7-9 and TRBJ2-1; a possible D gene is TRBD2 (6 bases). Germline-derived CDR1 and CDR2 are SEHNR and FQNEAQ (reference sequence). Trimming pared 4 bases from V and 9 bases from J, leaving 13 bases between. This CDR3 is built from 13 residues. This CDR3 is CASSSLGGTEQFF. CDR3 bases: TGTGCCAGCAGCTCCTTGGGGGGAACTGAGCAGTTCTTC.

This chain uses TRBV7-2 with TRBJ1-2, with TRBD1 as a possible D gene (5 bases). The CDR3 runs 15 residues. V shed 0 bases and J shed 5 bases, with 13 bases lying between them. The germline V gene encodes CDR1 SGHTA and CDR2 FQGNSA. CDR3 in DNA: TGTGCCAGCAGCTTAGCGGTGCAGGGAAAGTATGGCTACACCTTC. Protein: CASSLAVQGKYGYTF.

This clone has a single count. V gene TRBV18 combines with J gene TRBJ2-2; 9 bases match TRBD1. The CDR3 consists of 16 residues. The V gene end was trimmed by 3 bases and the J gene end by 0 bases; junction bases not matched to a gene: 2. CDR1 KGHSH and CDR2 LQKENI come from the germline V gene. The CDR3 sequence: CASSPGTGTNTGELFF. CDR3 DNA: TGTGCCAGCTCACCTGGGACAGGGACGAACACCGGGGAGCTGTTTTTT.

This clone was seen a few times. The V and J genes are TRBV6-5 and TRBJ1-1; no definite D call. This CDR3 has 13 residues. Trimming shortened V by 7 bases and J by 0 bases, and 9 bases separated the two germline ends. The V gene's germline CDR1 is MNHEY and CDR2 SVGAGI. CDR3 in DNA: TGTGCCAGCATCAACAGTTTGAACACTGAAGCTTTCTTT. It encodes CASINSLNTEAFF.

The CDR3 nucleotides read TGTGCCAGCAGCCTTAACATGGGCGGGGGGGTCCAAGAGACCCAGTACTTC. Translating it yields CASSLNMGGGVQETQYF. The genes are TRBV11-2 and TRBJ2-5, with TRBD2 matching 9 bases. Trimming removed 5 bases from V and 1 base from J; junction bases left unmatched: 11. Germline CDR1 and CDR2: SGHAT and FQNNGV. The CDR3 totals 17 residues.

This chain links TRBV10-3 with TRBJ2-6, with D maybe TRBD2 (5 bases). The CDR3 has 17 residues. Trimming stripped 0 bases from V and 4 bases from J, with 13 bases between. The germline V gene has CDR1 ENHRY and CDR2 SYGVKD. The CDR3 is CAISESAAPPGANVLTF. The CDR3 coding sequence is TGTGCCATCAGTGAGTCAGCGGCACCCCCAGGGGCCAACGTCCTGACTTTC.

V gene TRBV28 combines with J gene TRBJ2-7, with D perhaps TRBD1 or TRBD2 (5 bases each). V lost 8 bases to trimming and J lost 4 bases, with 21 bases between them. The CDR3 extends over 15 amino acids. The germline gives CDR1 MDHEN, CDR2 SYDVKM. The CDR3 region has the DNA TGTGCCAGCCTGCGTGGGACCGCAGCCCGTTACGAGCAGTACTTC. Its protein is CASLRGTAARYEQYF.

The chain joins TRBV7-6 to TRBJ1-3; D gene unclear. The CDR3 sequence is 15 residues long. The germline V gene has CDR1 SGHVS and CDR2 FNYEAQ. Trimming pared 3 bases from V and 3 bases from J, leaving 12 bases between. DNA for the CDR3: TGTGCCAGCAGCTTTCACCGAAGTATTGGAAACACCATATATTTT. This codes for CASSFHRSIGNTIYF.

CDR3 protein: CASSEWRQGGNSPLHF. The CDR3 DNA reads TGTGCCAGCAGTGAATGGCGGCAGGGGGGTAATTCACCCCTCCACTTT. The rearrangement uses TRBV25-1 and TRBJ1-6, with TRBD1 matching over 7 bases. Germline CDR1 MGHDK, CDR2 SYGVNS. With 1 base clipped from V and 6 bases from J, the junction kept 6 bases outside the gene matches. The CDR3 length is 16 residues.

The V and J genes are TRBV18 and TRBJ2-1, with D possibly TRBD2 on 6 matching bases. The CDR3 has 15 residues. V lost 6 bases and J lost 4, with 16 bases in between. Germline V gene data show CDR1 as KGHSH and CDR2 as LQKENI. The CDR3 sequence is CASSPGTGEYNEQFF. CDR3 nucleotide sequence: TGTGCCAGCTCTCCAGGGACGGGGGAATACAATGAGCAGTTCTTC.

J is TRBJ2-2 and V is TRBV25-1, with 7 bases lining up with TRBD2. The CDR3 covers 16 residues. The V and J ends lost 1 base and 2 bases, in that order; junction bases with no gene match: 4. CDR1 and CDR2 (germline): MGHDK, SYGVNS. The CDR3 sequence is CASSEWGGSNTGELFF. CDR3 coding DNA: TGTGCCAGCAGTGAATGGGGGGGTTCTAACACCGGGGAGCTGTTTTTT.

The rearrangement links TRBV7-9 to TRBJ1-2; D unresolved. Germline CDR1 is SEHNR and CDR2 is FQNEAQ (reference sequence). Trimming stripped 1 base from V and 2 bases from J, with 8 bases between. This CDR3 region has 14 residues. The CDR3 DNA reads as TGTGCCAGCAGCTTAGGAACGGAAAACTATGGCTACACCTTC. Translation gives CASSLGTENYGYTF. Variable domain in full (rest from reference TRBV7-9 and TRBJ1-2): DTGVSQNPRHKITKRGQNVTFRCDPISEHNRLYWYRQTLGQGPEFLTYFQNEAQLEKSRLLSDRFSAERPKGSFSTLEIQRTEQGDSAMYLCASSLGTENYGYTFGSGTRLTVV.

V and J are TRBV28 and TRBJ2-7; D gene uncertain. V was shortened by 3 bases and J by 7 bases, with 16 bases between the two germline ends. CDR1 and CDR2 from the germline V gene are MDHEN and SYDVKM. The CDR3 contains 14 residues. CDR3: CASSFRLHLGEQYF. The CDR3 DNA reads as TGTGCCAGCAGTTTTAGACTCCACCTCGGGGAGCAGTACTTC.

The genes are TRBV5-1 and TRBJ1-2; D unresolved. The CDR3 runs to 14 residues. Looked up from germline, CDR1 is SGHRS and CDR2 is YFSETQ. V dropped 0 bases and J dropped 3 bases, with 9 bases sitting between them. Written as DNA, the CDR3 is TGCGCCAGCAGCTTGGAGGCAAACGACTATGGCTACACCTTC. As protein: CASSLEANDYGYTF.

The chain joins TRBV5-1 to TRBJ2-7, with 11 nucleotides matching TRBD2. Germline V CDR1 and CDR2: SGHRS, YFSETQ. Trimming took 4 bases from V and 6 from J; bases not matched to a gene: 9. The CDR3 consists of 15 residues. The CDR3 loop is CASSAGLAVGSEQYF. The CDR3 DNA reads TGCGCCAGCAGCGCGGGACTAGCGGTTGGTAGCGAGCAGTACTTC.

This clone was counted a few times. The CDR3 here is CASSSGAGIPTYEQYF. CDR3 sequence (DNA): TGTGCCAGCAGCTCCGGAGCCGGGATCCCAACCTACGAGCAGTACTTC. This sequence joins TRBV7-2 and TRBJ2-7; tentative D call: TRBD2 (5 bases). V lost 4 bases to trimming and J lost 2 bases, with 18 bases between them. CDR3 length equals 16 residues. CDR1 and CDR2 from the germline V gene are SGHTA and FQGNSA. Looking up the rest from reference TRBV7-2 and TRBJ2-7 gives the full variable domain: GAGVSQSPSNKVTEKGKDVELRCDPISGHTALYWYRQSLGQGLEFLIYFQGNSAPDKSGLPSDRFSAERTGGSVSTLTIQRTQQEDSAVYLCASSSGAGIPTYEQYFGPGTRLTVT.

The chain joins TRBV19 to TRBJ1-5; TRBD1 matches 7 bases. Germline CDR1 reads LNHDA; CDR2 reads SQIVND (reference sequence). J gave up 5 bases and V 2 bases, and 6 bases lay outside the gene matches. This CDR3 spans 15 amino acids. The CDR3 reads CASSIKTGYYQPQHF. The CDR3 nucleotides are TGTGCCAGTAGTATAAAGACAGGGTACTATCAGCCCCAGCATTTT.

CDR3 amino acids: CASSPTGNPTDTQYF. The DNA for the CDR3 is TGTGCCAGCAGCCCGACGGGCAACCCCACAGATACGCAGTATTTT. The chain recombines TRBV7-3 with TRBJ2-3; D is ambiguous. The length of the CDR3 is 15 residues. Trimming took off 5 bases at V and 2 bases at J, with 14 bases between the two ends. Germline-derived CDR1 and CDR2 are SGHTA and FQGTGA.

The chain joins TRBV18 to TRBJ1-1; 12 nucleotides match TRBD1. V shed 2 bases, J shed 1 base, and the junction held 5 bases outside the gene matches. CDR1 KGHSH and CDR2 LQKENI come from the germline V gene. The CDR3 consists of 17 residues. The CDR3 DNA is TGTGCCAGCTCACCAACCGGGACAGGGGGCCCGAACACTGAAGCTTTCTTT. This translates into CASSPTGTGGPNTEAFF.